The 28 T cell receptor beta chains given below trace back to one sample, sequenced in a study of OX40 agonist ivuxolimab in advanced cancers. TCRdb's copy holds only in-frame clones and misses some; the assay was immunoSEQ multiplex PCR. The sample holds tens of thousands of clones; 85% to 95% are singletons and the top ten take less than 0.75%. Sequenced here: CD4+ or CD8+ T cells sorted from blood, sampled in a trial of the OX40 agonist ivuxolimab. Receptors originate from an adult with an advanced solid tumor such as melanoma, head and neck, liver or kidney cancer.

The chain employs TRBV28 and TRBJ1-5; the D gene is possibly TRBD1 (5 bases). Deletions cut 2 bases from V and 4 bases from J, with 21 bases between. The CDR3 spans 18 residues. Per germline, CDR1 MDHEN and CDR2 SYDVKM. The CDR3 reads CASSLVGGAATINQPQHF. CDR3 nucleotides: TGTGCCAGCAGTTTAGTCGGTGGGGCAGCTACCATAAATCAGCCCCAGCATTTT.

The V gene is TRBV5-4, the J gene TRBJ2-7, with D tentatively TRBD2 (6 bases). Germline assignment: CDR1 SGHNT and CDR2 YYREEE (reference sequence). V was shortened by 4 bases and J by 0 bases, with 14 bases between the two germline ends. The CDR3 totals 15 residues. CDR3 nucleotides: TGTGCCAGCAGCAACCGGGACTCCTCCTCCTACGAGCAGTACTTC. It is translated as CASSNRDSSSYEQYF.

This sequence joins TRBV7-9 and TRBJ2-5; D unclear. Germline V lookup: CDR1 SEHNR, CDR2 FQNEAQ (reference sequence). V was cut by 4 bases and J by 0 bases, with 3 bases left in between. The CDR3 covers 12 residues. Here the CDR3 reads CASSYYQETQYF. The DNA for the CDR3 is TGTGCCAGCAGCTACTACCAAGAGACCCAGTACTTC.

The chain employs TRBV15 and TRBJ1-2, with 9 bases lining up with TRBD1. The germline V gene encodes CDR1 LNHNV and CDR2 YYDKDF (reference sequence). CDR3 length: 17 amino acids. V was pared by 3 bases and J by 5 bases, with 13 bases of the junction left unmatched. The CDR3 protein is CATSRAGTGKVSYGYTF. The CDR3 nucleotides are TGTGCCACCAGCAGGGCCGGGACAGGGAAGGTCTCTTATGGCTACACCTTC.

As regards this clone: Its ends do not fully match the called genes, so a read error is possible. The CDR3 bases are TGTGCCAGCAGCTTGATCTCAACTAATGAAAAACTGTTTTTT. It translates to CASSLISTNEKLFF. The V and J genes are TRBV5-1 and TRBJ1-4; no reliable D call. CDR1 and CDR2 from the germline V gene are SGHRS and YFSETQ. This CDR3 comprises 14 residues.

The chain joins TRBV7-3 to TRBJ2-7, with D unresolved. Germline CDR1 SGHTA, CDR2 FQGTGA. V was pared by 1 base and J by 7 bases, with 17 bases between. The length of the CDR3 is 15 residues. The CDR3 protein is CASSLSPVIALEQYF. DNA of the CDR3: TGTGCCAGCAGCTTAAGTCCGGTGATTGCCCTAGAGCAGTACTTC.

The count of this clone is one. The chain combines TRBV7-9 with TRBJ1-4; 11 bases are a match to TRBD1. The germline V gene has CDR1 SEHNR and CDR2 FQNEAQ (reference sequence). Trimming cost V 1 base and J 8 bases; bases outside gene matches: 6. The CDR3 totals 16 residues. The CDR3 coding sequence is TGTGCCAGCAGCTTAGGGTCCGGGACAGGGGGAGAAAAACTGTTTTTT. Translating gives CASSLGSGTGGEKLFF. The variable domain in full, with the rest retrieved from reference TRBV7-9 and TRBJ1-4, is DTGVSQNPRHKITKRGQNVTFRCDPISEHNRLYWYRQTLGQGPEFLTYFQNEAQLEKSRLLSDRFSAERPKGSFSTLEIQRTEQGDSAMYLCASSLGSGTGGEKLFFGSGTQLSVL.

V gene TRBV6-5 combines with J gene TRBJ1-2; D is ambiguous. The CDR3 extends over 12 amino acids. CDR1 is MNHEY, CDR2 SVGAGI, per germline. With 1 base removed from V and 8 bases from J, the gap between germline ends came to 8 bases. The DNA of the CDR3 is TGTGCCAGCAGTTACTTCGGGGAGGGCTACACCTTC. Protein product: CASSYFGEGYTF.

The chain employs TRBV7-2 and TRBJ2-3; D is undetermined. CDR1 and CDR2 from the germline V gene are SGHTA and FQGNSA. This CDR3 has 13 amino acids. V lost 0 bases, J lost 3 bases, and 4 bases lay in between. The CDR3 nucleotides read TGTGCCAGCAGCTTAGCGCTAACAGATACGCAGTATTTT. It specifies CASSLALTDTQYF.

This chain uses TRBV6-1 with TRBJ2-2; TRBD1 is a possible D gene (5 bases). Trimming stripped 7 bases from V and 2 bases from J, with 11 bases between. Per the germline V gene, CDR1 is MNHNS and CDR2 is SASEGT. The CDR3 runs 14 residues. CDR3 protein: CASKGAQNTGELFF. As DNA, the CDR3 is TGTGCCAGCAAAGGGGCCCAAAACACCGGGGAGCTGTTTTTT.

The CDR3 bases are TGTGCCAGCAGCCTAGGGACTAGCGGGAGGAGGTCTAGCACAGATACGCAGTATTTT. This encodes CASSLGTSGRRSSTDTQYF. The chain couples TRBV5-4 to TRBJ2-3; 15 nucleotides agree with TRBD2. Germline CDR1 and CDR2: SGHNT and YYREEE (reference sequence). The CDR3 is 19 residues long. Germline trimming cut 4 bases from V and 0 bases from J; bases unmatched to any gene: 9.

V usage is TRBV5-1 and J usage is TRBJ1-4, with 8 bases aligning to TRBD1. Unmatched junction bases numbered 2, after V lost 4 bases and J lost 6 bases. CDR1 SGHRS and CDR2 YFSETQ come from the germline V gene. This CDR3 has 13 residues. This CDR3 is CASSKTGDEKLFF. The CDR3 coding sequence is TGCGCCAGCAGCAAGACAGGGGATGAAAAACTGTTTTTT.

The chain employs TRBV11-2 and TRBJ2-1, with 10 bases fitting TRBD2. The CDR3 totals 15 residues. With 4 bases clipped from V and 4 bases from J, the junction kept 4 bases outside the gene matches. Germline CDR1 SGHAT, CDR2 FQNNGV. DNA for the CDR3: TGTGCCAGCAGCTCAACTAGCGGGACGTACAATGAGCAGTTCTTC. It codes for CASSSTSGTYNEQFF.

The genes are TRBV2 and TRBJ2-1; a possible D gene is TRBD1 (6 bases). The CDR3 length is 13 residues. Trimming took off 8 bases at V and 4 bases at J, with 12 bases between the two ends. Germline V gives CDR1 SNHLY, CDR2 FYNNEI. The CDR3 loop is CASGTQGYNEQFF. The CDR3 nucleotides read TGTGCCAGCGGGACGCAGGGGTACAATGAGCAGTTCTTC.

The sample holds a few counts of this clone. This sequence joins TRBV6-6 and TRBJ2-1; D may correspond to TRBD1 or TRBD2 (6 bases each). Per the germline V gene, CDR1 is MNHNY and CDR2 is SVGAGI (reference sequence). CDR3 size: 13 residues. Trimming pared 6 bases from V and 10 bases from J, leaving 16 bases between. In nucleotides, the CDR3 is TGTGCCAGCAGGACAGGAGGACGGGAGGAGCAGTTCTTC. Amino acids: CASRTGGREEQFF.

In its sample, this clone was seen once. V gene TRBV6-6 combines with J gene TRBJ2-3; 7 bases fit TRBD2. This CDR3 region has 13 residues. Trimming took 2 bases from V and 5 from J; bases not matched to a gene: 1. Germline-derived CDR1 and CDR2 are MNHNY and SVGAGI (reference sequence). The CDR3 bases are TGTGCCAGCAGTTACAAGCGGGGAGATACGCAGTATTTT. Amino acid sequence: CASSYKRGDTQYF.

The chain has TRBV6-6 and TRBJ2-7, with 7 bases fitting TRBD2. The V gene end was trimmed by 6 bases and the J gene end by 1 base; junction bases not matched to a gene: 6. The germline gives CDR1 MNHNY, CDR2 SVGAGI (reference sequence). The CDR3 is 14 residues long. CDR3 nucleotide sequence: TGTGCCAGCAGCACCGGGGGGAGTTCCTACGAGCAGTACTTC. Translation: CASSTGGSSYEQYF.

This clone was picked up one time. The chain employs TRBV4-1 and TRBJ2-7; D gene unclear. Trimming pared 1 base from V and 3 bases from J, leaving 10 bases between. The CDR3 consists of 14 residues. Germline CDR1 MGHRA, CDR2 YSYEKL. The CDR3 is CASSQGAYDYEQYF. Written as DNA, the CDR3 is TGCGCCAGCAGCCAAGGTGCCTATGACTACGAGCAGTACTTC.

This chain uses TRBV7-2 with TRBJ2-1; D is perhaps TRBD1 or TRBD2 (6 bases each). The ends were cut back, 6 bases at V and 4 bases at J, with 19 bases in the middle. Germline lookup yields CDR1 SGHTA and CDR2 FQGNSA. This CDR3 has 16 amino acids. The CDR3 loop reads CASRATRGAGYNEQFF. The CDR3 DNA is TGTGCCAGCAGAGCTACGAGGGGGGCGGGGTACAATGAGCAGTTCTTC.

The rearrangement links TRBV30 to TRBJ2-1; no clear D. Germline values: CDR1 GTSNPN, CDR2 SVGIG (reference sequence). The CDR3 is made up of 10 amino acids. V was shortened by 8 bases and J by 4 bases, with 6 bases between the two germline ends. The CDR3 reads CAGKYNEQFF. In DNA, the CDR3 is TGTGCCGGAAAATACAATGAGCAGTTCTTC.

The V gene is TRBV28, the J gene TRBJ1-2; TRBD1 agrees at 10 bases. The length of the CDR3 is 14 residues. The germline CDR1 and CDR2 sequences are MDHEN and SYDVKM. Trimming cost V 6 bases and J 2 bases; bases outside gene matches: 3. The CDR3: CASSTGQGNYGYTF. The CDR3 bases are TGTGCCAGCAGCACGGGACAGGGGAACTATGGCTACACCTTC.

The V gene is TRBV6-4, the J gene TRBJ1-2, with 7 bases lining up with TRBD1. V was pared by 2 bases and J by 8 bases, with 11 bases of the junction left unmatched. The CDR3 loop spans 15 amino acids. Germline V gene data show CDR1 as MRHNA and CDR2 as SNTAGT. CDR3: CASSDIVADRAGYTF. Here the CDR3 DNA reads TGTGCCAGCAGTGACATAGTGGCTGACAGGGCGGGCTACACCTTC.

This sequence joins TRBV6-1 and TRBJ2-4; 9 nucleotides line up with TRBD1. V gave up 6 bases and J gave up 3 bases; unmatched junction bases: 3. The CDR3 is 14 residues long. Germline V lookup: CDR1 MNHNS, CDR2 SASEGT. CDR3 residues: CASSWDRVKNIQYF. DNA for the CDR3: TGTGCCAGCAGCTGGGACAGGGTCAAAAACATTCAGTACTTC.

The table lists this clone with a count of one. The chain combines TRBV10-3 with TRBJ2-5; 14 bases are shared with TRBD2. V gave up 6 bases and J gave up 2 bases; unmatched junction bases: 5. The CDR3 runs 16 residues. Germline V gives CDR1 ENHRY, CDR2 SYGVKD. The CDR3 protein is CAIREGLAGEQETQYF. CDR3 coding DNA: TGTGCCATCAGGGAGGGACTAGCGGGAGAGCAAGAGACCCAGTACTTC.

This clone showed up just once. CDR3 region: CASSYVNNEQFF. The CDR3 DNA follows: TGTGCCAGCAGTTACGTTAACAATGAGCAGTTCTTC. The rearrangement uses TRBV6-6 and TRBJ2-1; D is unresolved. The CDR3 consists of 12 residues. Trimming left V 2 bases short and J 5 bases short, with 4 bases between. From germline, CDR1 is MNHNY and CDR2 SVGAGI (reference sequence).

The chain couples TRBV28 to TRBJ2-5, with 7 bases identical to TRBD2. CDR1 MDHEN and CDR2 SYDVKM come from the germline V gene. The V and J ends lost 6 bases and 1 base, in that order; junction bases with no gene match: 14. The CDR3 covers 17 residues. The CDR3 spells CASSLGLVGGPQETQYF. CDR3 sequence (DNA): TGTGCCAGCAGCCTTGGGCTTGTGGGAGGGCCCCAAGAGACCCAGTACTTC.

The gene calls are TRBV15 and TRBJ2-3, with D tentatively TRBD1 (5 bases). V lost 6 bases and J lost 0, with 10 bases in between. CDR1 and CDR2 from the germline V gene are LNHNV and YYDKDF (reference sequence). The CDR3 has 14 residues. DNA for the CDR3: TGTGCCACCAGGACAGCCTCTAGCACAGATACGCAGTATTTT. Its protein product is CATRTASSTDTQYF.

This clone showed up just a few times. CDR3: CASSLAGSNQPQHF. As DNA, the CDR3 is TGTGCCAGCAGCTTAGCAGGTTCCAATCAGCCCCAGCATTTT. The chain recombines TRBV7-2 with TRBJ1-5; no reliable D call. Germline V lookup: CDR1 SGHTA, CDR2 FQGNSA. Trimming took 0 bases from V and 3 from J, leaving 6 bases between them. The CDR3 spans 14 residues.